What follows are 22 T cell receptor beta chains derived from one specimen sequenced in a study of cytomegalovirus exposure and HLA in healthy donors (dated by TCRdb to about 2017). The protocol used for the library was the immunoSEQ multiplex PCR assay. The multiplex PCR relied on a mix of 60 forward primers for TCR Vbeta segments and 13 reverse primers for TCR Jbeta segments. TCRdb limited this immuneACCESS table to in-frame rearrangements with V and J called. A share of clones is missing; checked studies link under half to unresolved V genes, and the rest is unexplained. The sample includes approximately 100,000 clones, with 69% observed a single time. In total, the top ten clones hold 1.2% of the sample. The sample consisted of PBMCs. These receptors came from a female donor in good health and CMV-seronegative.

This chain joins TRBV11-3 and TRBJ2-5, with unresolved D. This CDR3 has 12 residues. Trimming removed 4 bases from V and 7 bases from J, with 10 bases in between. Germline V lookup: CDR1 SGHNT, CDR2 YENEEA. The CDR3 DNA sequence: TGTGCCAGCAGCTCCCCTCCCGGGACCCAGTACTTC. It specifies CASSSPPGTQYF.

This chain uses TRBV7-9 with TRBJ1-4; 9 bases map to TRBD1. V was clipped by 5 bases and J by 8 bases; unmatched bases: 6. In germline, CDR1 is SEHNR, CDR2 FQNEAQ (reference sequence). CDR3 length: 14 residues. CDR3: CASSPGTGNEKLFF. CDR3 nucleotide sequence: TGTGCCAGCAGCCCTGGGACAGGGAACGAAAAACTGTTTTTT.

This clone was observed a few times. V usage is TRBV11-2 and J usage is TRBJ2-7; possible D gene TRBD1, 5 bases. Trimming pared 1 base from V and 5 bases from J, leaving 18 bases between. This CDR3 has 16 residues. Germline values: CDR1 SGHAT, CDR2 FQNNGV. DNA of the CDR3: TGTGCCAGCAGCTTAGTAGCCCAGGGAAAAGGAGACGAGCAGTACTTC. Protein sequence: CASSLVAQGKGDEQYF.

The chain recombines TRBV28 with TRBJ2-5; 7 bases match TRBD2. Germline V gene data show CDR1 as MDHEN and CDR2 as SYDVKM. The CDR3 loop spans 16 amino acids. V shed 6 bases, J shed 1 base, and the junction held 11 bases outside the gene matches. CDR3 region: CASRSPSGGGQETQYF. CDR3 sequence (DNA): TGTGCCAGCAGGTCACCCAGTGGGGGGGGCCAAGAGACCCAGTACTTC.

This chain connects TRBV19 to TRBJ2-7; 8 nucleotides match TRBD2. The CDR3 runs to 13 residues. Per germline, CDR1 LNHDA and CDR2 SQIVND (reference sequence). Trimming removed 5 bases from V and 5 bases from J; junction bases left unmatched: 5. CDR3 amino acids: CASSRLANDEQYF. CDR3 bases: TGTGCCAGTAGTCGACTAGCGAATGACGAGCAGTACTTC.

The chain employs TRBV21-1 and TRBJ2-7; the table's D gene call, TRBD1, was not cross checked with the DNA. TRBV21-1 counts as a pseudogene. The CDR3 extends over 13 amino acids. CDR3 protein: CAAKTTGTNEQYF. CDR3 nucleotides: TGTGCCGCTAAAACCACAGGGACCAACGAGCAGTACTTC.

The chain combines TRBV29-1 with TRBJ2-7; maybe TRBD2 (6 bases). CDR3 length: 15 residues. CDR1 and CDR2 from the germline V gene are SQVTM and ANQGSEA. V lost 5 bases and J lost 7, with 24 bases in between. CDR3 in DNA: TGCAGCGTTAGAGGAGGGACGGGAGCCTTACTGGAGCAGTACTTC. This sequence encodes CSVRGGTGALLEQYF.

The chain recombines TRBV2 with TRBJ2-1, with a possible D match to TRBD1 (6 bases). This CDR3 comprises 13 residues. V lost 6 bases and J lost 9, with 15 bases in between. From germline, CDR1 is SNHLY and CDR2 FYNNEI. The CDR3 DNA follows: TGTGCCAGCAGCGTGGCACAGGGTGTTGAGCAGTTCTTC. Translated: CASSVAQGVEQFF.

The J gene is TRBJ2-3, the V gene TRBV30; maybe TRBD1 (6 bases). CDR1 and CDR2 from the germline V gene are GTSNPN and SVGIG (reference sequence). The length of the CDR3 is 14 residues. V shed 4 bases and J shed 5 bases, with 16 bases lying between them. This CDR3 reads CAWKVGQGIDTQYF. In nucleotides, the CDR3 is TGTGCCTGGAAAGTTGGCCAGGGGATAGATACGCAGTATTTT. Full variable domain (rest looked up from reference TRBV30 and TRBJ2-3): SQTIHQWPATLVQPVGSPLSLECTVEGTSNPNLYWYRQAAGRGLQLLFYSVGIGQISSEVPQNLSASRPQDRQFILSSKKLLLSDSGFYLCAWKVGQGIDTQYFGPGTRLTVL.

This clone came up once. The V and J genes are TRBV20-1 and TRBJ2-3, with unresolved D. Germline assignment: CDR1 DFQATT and CDR2 SNEGSKA (reference sequence). The CDR3 sequence is 10 residues long. V was clipped by 7 bases and J by 7 bases, with 9 bases between them. The CDR3 is CSVWANTQYF. CDR3 DNA: TGCAGTGTATGGGCTAATACGCAGTATTTT.

The chain combines TRBV5-5 with TRBJ2-2; 9 bases align to TRBD1. Germline CDR1 is SGHKS and CDR2 is YYEKEE (reference sequence). V lost 4 bases and J lost 5; bases outside the gene matches: 6. CDR3 length equals 15 residues. CDR3: CASSLQGASTGELFF. The CDR3, as DNA: TGTGCCAGCAGCCTACAGGGGGCGAGTACCGGGGAGCTGTTTTTT.

V gene TRBV30 combines with J gene TRBJ1-2; possibly TRBD1 for D (6 bases). The CDR3 covers 12 residues. V was shortened by 3 bases and J by 4 bases, with 9 bases between the two germline ends. The germline gives CDR1 GTSNPN, CDR2 SVGIG (reference sequence). The CDR3, as DNA: TGTGCCTGGAGATACAGGGTCTATGGCTACACCTTC. It specifies CAWRYRVYGYTF.

This clone was found once. The chain carries TRBV7-2 and TRBJ2-3; 7 nucleotides line up with TRBD2. Per the germline V gene, CDR1 is SGHTA and CDR2 is FQGNSA. V was pared by 0 bases and J by 6 bases, with 9 bases of the junction left unmatched. The CDR3 has 16 residues. The CDR3 DNA follows: TGTGCCAGCAGCTTAGCGCCCGCGGGAGTAGCCGATACGCAGTATTTT. This codes for CASSLAPAGVADTQYF. Full variable domain (remainder filled in from reference TRBV7-2 and TRBJ2-3): GAGVSQSPSNKVTEKGKDVELRCDPISGHTALYWYRQSLGQGLEFLIYFQGNSAPDKSGLPSDRFSAERTGGSVSTLTIQRTQQEDSAVYLCASSLAPAGVADTQYFGPGTRLTVL.

This clone was seen only a few times. The V call is TRBV29-1, the J call TRBJ1-2; D is perhaps TRBD1 (6 bases). Per the germline V gene, CDR1 is SQVTM and CDR2 is ANQGSEA. V was shortened by 6 bases and J by 1 base, with 12 bases between the two germline ends. The CDR3 has 13 amino acids. The CDR3 spells CSVADSYNYGYTF. The CDR3 DNA follows: TGCAGCGTCGCGGACAGCTATAACTATGGCTACACCTTC.

This chain joins TRBV15 and TRBJ2-3; 10 bases map to TRBD2. V lost 0 bases to trimming and J lost 1 base; unmatched junction nucleotides: 7. The V gene's germline CDR1 is LNHNV and CDR2 YYDKDF (reference sequence). The CDR3 contains 18 residues. The CDR3: CATSRDYRTSGGTDTQYF. Written as DNA, the CDR3 is TGTGCCACCAGCAGAGATTATAGGACTAGCGGAGGCACAGATACGCAGTATTTT. Combining the CDR3 with reference TRBV15 and TRBJ2-3 gives the whole variable domain DAMVIQNPRYQVTQFGKPVTLSCSQTLNHNVMYWYQQKSSQAPKLLFHYYDKDFNNEADTPDNFQSRRPNTSFCFLDIRSPGLGDTAMYLCATSRDYRTSGGTDTQYFGPGTRLTVL.

DNA of the CDR3: TGTGCCAGCAGCTTATCAGGGTATGCAAACACCATATATTTT. Encoded protein: CASSLSGYANTIYF. The chain is built from TRBV5-6 and TRBJ1-3; possible D gene TRBD1, 5 bases. The germline gives CDR1 SGHDT, CDR2 YYEEEE. This CDR3 has 14 amino acids. The germline V and J ends were trimmed by 2 bases and 6 bases, with 12 bases remaining between them. The variable domain in full, with the rest retrieved from reference TRBV5-6 and TRBJ1-3, is DAGVTQSPTHLIKTRGQQVTLRCSPKSGHDTVSWYQQALGQGPQFIFQYYEEEERQRGNFPDRFSGHQFPNYSSELNVNALLLGDSALYLCASSLSGYANTIYFGEGSWLTVV.

The chain has TRBV27 and TRBJ2-6; 10 bases align to TRBD1. Germline trimming cut 5 bases from V and 4 bases from J; bases unmatched to any gene: 14. The germline V gene has CDR1 MNHEY and CDR2 SMNVEV (reference sequence). The CDR3 spans 19 residues. The CDR3 coding sequence is TGTGCCAGCAGTAGACGCCCGCCGGGACAGGGGTGGGGGGCCAACGTCCTGACTTTC. This translates into CASSRRPPGQGWGANVLTF.

This clone was seen ten or more times. The J gene is TRBJ2-7, the V gene TRBV30, with 12 bases lining up with TRBD1. V lost 2 bases to trimming and J lost 6 bases; unmatched junction nucleotides: 5. The germline V gene encodes CDR1 GTSNPN and CDR2 SVGIG (reference sequence). The CDR3 covers 14 residues. This CDR3 reads CAWSTGTGGFEQYF. In DNA form, the CDR3 reads TGTGCCTGGAGTACTGGGACAGGGGGCTTCGAGCAGTACTTC.

The rearrangement joins TRBV18 to TRBJ1-2, with 7 bases lining up with TRBD1. The trim removed 4 bases at V and 2 bases at J, leaving 1 base unmatched. The CDR3 runs 13 residues. CDR1 is KGHSH and CDR2 is LQKENI in the germline V gene. CDR3 DNA sequence: TGTGCCAGCTCACAGACAGGGAACTATGGCTACACCTTC. This gives the protein CASSQTGNYGYTF.

The CDR3 DNA reads as TGTGCCAGCAGCCCCTCGGGGAACACTGAAGCTTTCTTT. Translation: CASSPSGNTEAFF. This chain connects TRBV6-5 to TRBJ1-1; no firm D call. Germline V gene lookup returns CDR1 MNHEY and CDR2 SVGAGI. The CDR3 runs 13 residues. Trimming took off 6 bases at V and 1 base at J, with 9 bases between the two ends.

This chain joins TRBV21-1 and TRBJ2-1; TRBD2, the table's D call, lacks a check against the DNA. TRBV21-1 counts as a pseudogene. The CDR3 contains 15 residues. DNA for the CDR3: TGTGCCAGCAGCAAAGAATTATGGCGGAACAATGAGCAGTTCTTC. Encoded protein: CASSKELWRNNEQFF.

About this clone: A junction end diverges from the germline sequence, so it may reflect a read error. The gene calls are TRBV7-7 and TRBJ2-3; 10 bases match TRBD1. CDR3 length equals 14 residues. Germline CDR1 and CDR2: SSHAT and FNYEAQ (reference sequence). The CDR3 nucleotides read TGTGCTAGCAGCCTAGGGACAGGGGAGAATACGCAGTATTTT. Encoded protein: CASSLGTGENTQYF.